This T cell receptor beta chain originates from a study of shared clonotypes between healthy human individuals (dated by TCRdb to 2018 to 2021). About the study as a whole: Three men and a couple of women, aged 18 to 49 years, made up the cohort. Per donor, leukapheresis produced somewhere between about 0.94 and 9.5 billion PBMCs. To estimate repertoire size and how much clonotypes are shared between individuals, the study performed deep sequencing of blood TCR repertoires from roughly five healthy adults. For each donor, three plates each were used for CD4 naive and CD4 memory, two plates were used for CD8 naive, and one plate was used for CD8 memory. Libraries were prepared and TCR repertoires were sequenced by different laboratories using diverse techniques, in order to increase sequencing depth and limit assay-specific biases.

About this clone: Its antigen is currently not known. The likely explanation is a read error, given a far larger clone one base away.

Overall study outcomes, separate from this receptor: When a few donors were compared, the shared fraction of clonotypes was about 5.2% for naive CD4, around 3.6% for naive CD8, roughly 2.5% for memory CD4, and less than 0.5% for memory CD8. The small number of donors limited the genetic and exposure-history diversity represented. Larger estimated clonotype richness was generally found for naive subsets than for memory subsets. Sampling was limited to blood, and TCR repertoires in tissue likely differ from TCR repertoires in blood. Pairwise subsampling indicated that sequencing depth was expected to affect the degree of clonotype sharing among donors. Compared with non-shared clonotypes, clonotypes shared by all four sorted-subset donors had higher generation probabilities. Incomplete sequencing was indicated by rarefaction of sorted-subset datasets, despite the large sequencing depth.

Including the terminal cysteine and phenylalanine, the CDR3 comprises 16 residues. The read is trimmed to its CDR3 DNA, 48 bases read in frame from base 1. Using the deep immunoSEQ assay, multiplex PCR amplified TCR CDR3 regions from genomic DNA. Genomic DNA extracted from each cell subset was distributed evenly over all wells of several immunoSEQ 96-well plates, and each plate served as one replicate. For sorted subsets, about 200 ng genomic DNA, equal to 25,000 to 35,000 T cell genomes, was loaded into each replicate PCR. The purified libraries were quantified using a Qubit 3.0 fluorometer, sized with a Bioanalyzer 2100, and then quantified again using the KAPA Library Quantification kit. Every immunoSEQ 96-well plate was sequenced on a separate single-read 150-cycle Illumina NextSeq 550 flow cell. The paper's processing steps were these. Because the immunoSEQ output held only junctional sequences and lacked quality scores, the filtering could not match the filtering applied to full-length reads. To assign V/J genes and CDR3, sequences were annotated using PyIR, a Python wrapper for IgBLAST v1.9, with IMGT germline references. Reads with weak V/J assignments (E-value above 1e-6), missing CDR3, stop codons, out-of-frame junctions, or ambiguous translated residues were removed. A V3J clonotype was defined by an identical inferred V gene, J gene, and CDR3 amino acid sequence. Percentage overlap between repertoires was computed as shared unique clonotypes divided by the size of the smaller repertoire. RTK rarefaction, the Chao1 estimator, and Recon v2.1 estimates of unobserved clonotypes were used to assess repertoire richness. Generation probabilities for all TCRbeta clonotypes obtained by the gDNA method from several donors were computed using OLGA. TCRdb mirrors the immuneACCESS table, restricted to in-frame sequences. Some clones are absent from its copies; in checked studies, under half trace to an unresolved V gene, and the reason for the others is unknown. D and trimming were read from the DNA, whereas the V and J calls and clone size are those reported in that table. The sample has roughly 110,000 clones on record, approximately 70% of them singletons. Around 25% of the sample lies in the top ten.

Healthy HIV-negative adults with no recently reported acute infections or vaccinations were included as donors. Every donor was a Caucasian adult residing in Nashville, Tennessee, USA. CD8 memory samples combined magnetically selected CD45RO+ cells with CCR7-negative CD45RA+ effector memory (TemRA) cells. After blood collection by leukapheresis, PBMCs were isolated using Ficoll-Histopaque density gradient centrifugation and then cryopreserved in the vapor phase of liquid nitrogen. Analytical flow cytometry was used to check the purity and quantity of every magnetically sorted T cell population. From each sorted fraction, genomic DNA was isolated and quantified by UV absorbance on a Nanodrop 2000c.

Sequencing was carried out using memory CD8+ T cells sorted from blood. What the cell subset or site label conveys for this sample: CD45RO+ cells pooled with CCR7-negative TemRA cells. The TCR was taken from a woman aged 25 to 39 in good health. The sequence joins TRBV7-5 to TRBJ1-1. TRBV7-5 is termed a pseudogene. The CDR3 amino acid sequence is: CASSFVLGEGISGAFF. The nucleotides read TGTGCCAGCAGCTTCGTCCTGGGGGAGGGCATCTCTGGAGCTTTCTTT.